Listed here is a single TCR beta chain. The final CDR3 position lacks the conserved phenylalanine or tryptophan, pointing to a likely read error. The sample belongs to a study of metastatic and nonmetastatic thyroid tumors. Looking at the study overall: Malignant and benign thyroid patients had repertoires compared in peripheral blood and tumor or nodule tissue.

TCRdb reanalyzed the PCR reads via MiXCR. The sample contains about 40,000 clones, approximately 13% of which appear only once. No patient received treatment before thyroid surgery. The CDR3 covers 13 residues. The V and J ends lost 8 bases and 6 bases respectively, with 14 bases between them. Per the germline V gene, CDR1 is SNHLY and CDR2 is FYNNEI. Material: blood. The source of this sequence is a female donor with papillary thyroid cancer or a benign thyroid nodule (not recorded which). Some clones in this sample may be carry-over from other donors' samples. This chain uses TRBV2 with TRBJ1-5; D is uncertain. CDR3 nucleotides: TGTGCCAGCGAGACACCCAACACTCAGCCCCAGCATTTG. Amino acid sequence: CASETPNTQPQHL.